Below are 14 T cell receptor beta chains sequenced from a single sample in a study of blood T cell repertoires in COVID-19. The data were produced by immunoSEQ multiplex PCR, yet TCRdb's version contains in-frame clones alone and is incomplete. Of about 110,000 clones in the sample, roughly 80% were seen once. Sequenced input: peripheral blood. The source is a woman in her sixties or seventies with acute or convalescent COVID-19.

This chain joins TRBV6-1 and TRBJ2-3; TRBD2 is a possible D gene (5 bases). V lost 1 base, J lost 2 bases, and 13 bases lay in between. This CDR3 is built from 16 residues. Per germline, CDR1 MNHNS and CDR2 SASEGT. This CDR3 reads CASSEGVGGVTDTQYF. The CDR3 DNA follows: TGTGCCAGCAGTGAAGGGGTTGGAGGAGTCACAGATACGCAGTATTTT.

The genes are TRBV6-5 and TRBJ1-2; the match to TRBD1 covers 9 bases. This CDR3 contains 13 residues. Germline assignment: CDR1 MNHEY and CDR2 SVGAGI. V gave up 2 bases and J gave up 8 bases; unmatched junction bases: 3. CDR3 amino acids: CASSYRQGGGYTF. In DNA form, the CDR3 reads TGTGCCAGCAGTTACCGACAGGGGGGCGGCTACACCTTC.

The V call is TRBV6-1, the J call TRBJ1-2; 7 positions match TRBD1. Trimming at V came to 6 bases and at J to 8 bases, leaving 12 bases not matched to a gene. This CDR3 is built from 14 residues. Germline V lookup: CDR1 MNHNS, CDR2 SASEGT. The CDR3 sequence: CASSEQGSPGGYTF. As DNA, the CDR3 is TGTGCCAGCAGCGAACAGGGGTCCCCGGGGGGCTACACCTTC.

The chain is built from TRBV21-1 and TRBJ1-1; the table's D call TRBD1 went unverified against the DNA. TRBV21-1 is given as a pseudogene. This CDR3 region has 14 residues. CDR3 in DNA: TGTGCCAGCAGCAATCTACAGCCGAACACTGAAGCTTTCTTT. Translated, it gives CASSNLQPNTEAFF.

CDR3 nucleotides: TGTGCTAGTGGTTCAAACATACAGGACATACTGAACACTGAAGCTTTCTTT. The encoded protein is CASGSNIQDILNTEAFF. The chain joins TRBV12-5 to TRBJ1-1, with D maybe TRBD1 (5 bases). The CDR3 is 17 amino acids. CDR1 is LGHNT and CDR2 is FRNRAP in the germline V gene. V was cut by 4 bases and J by 0 bases, with 18 bases left in between.

This chain joins TRBV5-1 and TRBJ2-5; 9 nucleotides line up with TRBD2. V lost 0 bases, J lost 3 bases, and 3 bases stayed unmatched. The CDR3 contains 15 residues. Per the germline V gene, CDR1 is SGHRS and CDR2 is YFSETQ. For the CDR3, the DNA is TGCGCCAGCAGCTTGGAAGGCGGGGGGGAAGAGACCCAGTACTTC. Translation: CASSLEGGGEETQYF.

This clone is a singleton in its sample. The chain couples TRBV9 to TRBJ2-1, with TRBD2 matching over 10 bases. The CDR3 sequence is 19 residues long. The germline V gene encodes CDR1 SGDLS and CDR2 YYNGEE. Unmatched junction bases numbered 11, after V lost 0 bases and J lost 2 bases. The CDR3 region has the DNA TGTGCCAGCAGCGTAGGCGCTAGCGGGAGACTCGCTCCCTACAATGAGCAGTTCTTC. This translates into CASSVGASGRLAPYNEQFF.

The chain employs TRBV7-9 and TRBJ2-1, with D tentatively TRBD1 (6 bases). From germline, CDR1 is SEHNR and CDR2 FQNEAQ (reference sequence). The CDR3 consists of 15 residues. With 2 bases removed from V and 4 bases from J, the gap between germline ends came to 12 bases. The CDR3 nucleotides read TGTGCCAGCAGCTTATCAGGACAGAAATACAATGAGCAGTTCTTC. Amino acid sequence: CASSLSGQKYNEQFF.

The gene calls are TRBV10-3 and TRBJ1-5; 8 bases fit TRBD1. The CDR3 consists of 15 residues. The germline V gene encodes CDR1 ENHRY and CDR2 SYGVKD. The junction had 8 bases not matched to a gene; V was cut back by 3 bases and J by 7 bases. CDR3 residues: CAISDQGATGQPQHF. The CDR3 DNA reads TGTGCCATCAGTGACCAGGGGGCTACGGGGCAGCCCCAGCATTTT.

The chain has TRBV11-2 and TRBJ1-5, with TRBD1 matching 9 bases. V was clipped by 5 bases and J by 4 bases; unmatched bases: 9. The CDR3 has 16 amino acids. In germline, CDR1 is SGHAT, CDR2 FQNNGV. The DNA of the CDR3 is TGTGCCAGCAGCCCACTAGGGGACAGGGAGAATCAGCCCCAGCATTTT. Translating gives CASSPLGDRENQPQHF.

The chain joins TRBV7-2 to TRBJ2-7; D is uncertain. This CDR3 is 15 amino acids long. Germline-derived CDR1 and CDR2 are SGHTA and FQGNSA. V was clipped by 5 bases and J by 3 bases, with 17 bases between them. The DNA of the CDR3 is TGTGCCAGCAGCCCCCGAGTAGCTCAATACTACGAGCAGTACTTC. This encodes CASSPRVAQYYEQYF.

The chain uses TRBV6-1 and TRBJ1-5; 9 nucleotides align to TRBD1. Germline V gene lookup returns CDR1 MNHNS and CDR2 SASEGT. This CDR3 is built from 15 residues. Trimming removed 3 bases from V and 6 bases from J; junction bases left unmatched: 6. The CDR3 DNA sequence: TGTGCCAGCAGTGAGGGACAGGGCCTAGGTCAGCCCCAGCATTTT. This gives the protein CASSEGQGLGQPQHF.

The chain employs TRBV5-5 and TRBJ2-7; D possibly corresponds to TRBD2 (6 bases). The CDR3 covers 14 residues. The germline V gene encodes CDR1 SGHKS and CDR2 YYEKEE (reference sequence). The ends were cut back, 0 bases at V and 4 bases at J, with 11 bases in the middle. The CDR3 region has the DNA TGTGCCAGCAGCTTGGGGGGAAGCGGGTACGAGCAGTACTTC. Translated, it gives CASSLGGSGYEQYF.

The chain joins TRBV28 to TRBJ1-1, with D possibly matching TRBD1 (5 bases). Germline CDR1 and CDR2: MDHEN and SYDVKM. Trimming shortened V by 2 bases and J by 1 base, and 8 bases separated the two germline ends. The CDR3 is 14 amino acids. The CDR3 is CASSLGHANTEAFF. The CDR3 DNA sequence: TGTGCCAGCAGTTTAGGACACGCGAACACTGAAGCTTTCTTT.